This T cell receptor (beta chain) derives from a study of identical twins (dated by TCRdb to about 2016). A note on the overall study: The study deep-sequenced TCR alpha and beta repertoires from monozygotic twins, unrelated adults of various ages and cord blood to test whether fetal clonotypes persist. To rule out contamination, replicate twin experiments were performed at different times with different library preparation protocols.

Only healthy Caucasian donors were included. Three pairs of female monozygotic twins, all aged roughly 18 to 29 years, made up the twin cohort. CD4+ and CD8+ T cell populations were isolated with positive isolation kits from Invitrogen. Trimming takes 1 base from V and 5 bases from J, and the germline ends sit 9 bases apart. Measured from the cysteine to the phenylalanine, the CDR3 is 13 residues long. Only CDR3 DNA is held: 39 bases, read in frame from base 1. CDR1 MNHNS and CDR2 SASEGT are derived from the germline V gene. Broad study findings and their caveats: Conclusions relied on cross-sectional statistical analysis, since the same donors could not be followed over many years. In monozygotic twins, out-of-frame TCR alpha sharing was systematically underestimated by recombination models, although the models agreed with sharing between unrelated individuals. The excess sharing between twins in beta out-of-frame sequences was weaker because fewer shared sequences reduced the signal-to-noise ratio. Zero-insertion analyses could be partly confounded by invariant T cells such as MAIT and iNKT, though diverse VJ usage argued against such confounding for most clonotypes. Out-of-frame TCR alpha sequences shared between twins showed an excess of low generation-probability sequences compared with coincidental sharing between unrelated individuals. Abundant cord blood beta clonotypes had fewer insertions, young adult naive repertoires showed a similar but weaker trend, and memory repertoires showed no such trend.

This clonotype has a handful of counts. Its antigen remains unidentified. Base qualities were left out, and no much larger clone turns up one base away. To prepare the library, 5' RACE was applied. Sequencing was carried out with an Illumina HiSeq 2000. A universal primer binding site was introduced by template switching, and a unique molecular identifier was present in the final cDNA, enabling accurate counting of TCR cDNA molecules. Specific primers in the conserved constant-segment region were used to synthesize first-strand cDNA for TCR alpha and beta chains. Each cDNA library was double barcoded, with a SMART-Mk sample barcode plus Illumina barcodes, to control for contamination. TruSeq adapter sequences along with Illumina sample barcodes were introduced in two successive PCR steps. Sequencing of the TCR alpha and beta cDNA libraries was done on the Illumina HiSeq platform using custom primers. In the paper's pipeline: Raw reads were processed with MiGEC to extract unique molecular identifiers, and MiXCR was used to determine CDR3 positions. For each individual, recombination models were inferred using an EM algorithm with the repgenHMM and IGoR tools. The tcR package in R was used for shared clonotype analysis, with sharing normalized by the product of cloneset sizes. To study raw recombination free of thymic and clonal selection effects, out-of-frame nonproductive sequences were analyzed. TCRdb handled the public reads itself, with Q25 trimming in fastp and clone calling in MiXCR, and kept productive beta chains. One record per CDR3 amino acid sequence lists the most common genes and DNA. TCRdb's processing, not the authors' own work, is the source of the V and J calls. Counted in this sample were 450,000 or so distinct CDR3 sequences; roughly 13% of them appeared once. About 0.94% of the sample is taken by the ten largest.

The same data also contributed to another study, on yellow fever vaccine responses in identical twins. The second paper states: According to the authors, in identical twins the way T cells responded to vaccination appeared partly convergent and partly personalized. In identical twins, the study followed T cell clones that responded to the vaccine with precision.

Sequencing was done on a sample of CD4+ T cells sorted from blood. The TCR comes from a woman younger than 35 in good health. The chain uses TRBV6-1 and TRBJ2-7; the D gene assignment is ambiguous. The DNA sequence is as follows: TGTGCCAGCAGTGAAGTCGCTATGGACGAGCAGTACTTC. Its amino acids are CASSEVAMDEQYF.